Below, 30 T cell receptor beta chains from the same sample are listed, as sequenced in a study of blood T cell repertoires in COVID-19. Sequenced by immunoSEQ multiplex PCR; TCRdb stores in-frame clones only, minus some. The sample includes about 310,000 clones, more than 70% of them seen just once. Sequencing used peripheral blood. The receptors were gathered from a woman between 45 and 65 years old who had recovered from COVID-19.

J is TRBJ1-2 and V is TRBV7-9, with D possibly TRBD1 on 6 matching bases. The CDR3 spans 13 residues. V was trimmed by 5 bases and J by 4 bases, leaving 11 bases between them. In germline, CDR1 is SEHNR, CDR2 FQNEAQ (reference sequence). The CDR3 DNA reads as TGTGCCAGCAGCCAGGACAGTTTCTATGGCTACACCTTC. Protein product: CASSQDSFYGYTF.

The rearrangement joins TRBV3-1 (or the pseudogene TRBV3-2) to TRBJ2-5, with a weak D call TRBD2 (5 bases). Germline V gives CDR1 LGHDT, CDR2 YNNKEL (reference sequence). This CDR3 spans 14 amino acids. With 3 bases removed from V and 9 bases from J, the gap between germline ends came to 17 bases. The CDR3 is CASSQANGNGAQYF. Written as DNA, the CDR3 is TGTGCCAGCAGCCAGGCCAATGGCAACGGGGCCCAGTACTTC.

This chain connects TRBV3-1 (or the pseudogene TRBV3-2) to TRBJ1-4, with 9 bases that match TRBD1. Germline V gives CDR1 LGHDT, CDR2 YNNKEL (reference sequence). CDR3 length equals 15 residues. V gave up 2 bases and J gave up 7 bases; unmatched junction bases: 5. The CDR3 sequence: CASSQRQDRGEKLFF. In DNA, the CDR3 is TGTGCCAGCAGCCAAAGACAGGACAGGGGTGAAAAACTGTTTTTT.

V gene TRBV28 combines with J gene TRBJ1-5, with D tentatively TRBD1 (6 bases). CDR1 and CDR2 (germline): MDHEN, SYDVKM. V lost 10 bases and J lost 9, with 16 bases in between. The CDR3 runs 12 residues. The CDR3 DNA reads as TGTGCCACCGGTAGGGGGAACTGGCCCCAGCATTTT. Its translation: CATGRGNWPQHF.

V gene TRBV28 combines with J gene TRBJ1-5, with D possibly being TRBD1 (5 bases). Trimming left V 5 bases short and J 2 bases short, with 10 bases between. CDR3 size: 14 residues. Germline CDR1 is MDHEN and CDR2 is SYDVKM. Written as DNA, the CDR3 is TGTGCCAGCAGTCCGGGGGTAGGCAATCAGCCCCAGCATTTT. It encodes CASSPGVGNQPQHF.

The V gene is TRBV12-3 or TRBV12-4, the J gene TRBJ2-3; no firm D call. V gave up 6 bases and J gave up 2 bases, with 6 bases separating them. CDR3 length: 12 residues. CDR3: CASSLNTDTQYF. DNA of the CDR3: TGTGCCAGCAGCCTAAACACAGATACGCAGTATTTT.

As concerns this clone: The same CDR3 is also encoded by other DNA sequences in this sample. The V and J genes are TRBV3-1 (or the pseudogene TRBV3-2) and TRBJ1-5; 7 bases line up with TRBD1. Looked up from germline, CDR1 is LGHDT and CDR2 is YNNKEL (reference sequence). Losses at the gene ends were 3 bases for V and 4 bases for J; bases not matched to a gene: 3. The CDR3 runs 14 residues. The CDR3 region has the DNA TGTGCCAGCAGCCAGGGACAGTCAAATCAGCCCCAGCATTTT. As protein: CASSQGQSNQPQHF.

The V gene is TRBV19, the J gene TRBJ2-3; D uncertain. The CDR3 length is 13 residues. The V end was cut by 8 bases, the J end by 0 bases, with 9 bases between. Germline values: CDR1 LNHDA, CDR2 SQIVND (reference sequence). CDR3 loop: CASPLSSTDTQYF. Here the CDR3 DNA reads TGTGCCAGTCCTCTCTCCAGCACAGATACGCAGTATTTT.

The chain combines TRBV7-8 with TRBJ2-3, with 7 bases lining up with TRBD1. The trim removed 5 bases at V and 6 bases at J, leaving 17 bases unmatched. The CDR3 has 17 amino acids. CDR1 is SGHVS and CDR2 is FQNEAQ in the germline V gene. The CDR3 bases are TGTGCCAGCAGCCCGGAGAGTAGACAGGGATGGTCGGATACGCAGTATTTT. This codes for CASSPESRQGWSDTQYF.

The chain has TRBV19 and TRBJ2-2; D remains ambiguous. Germline-derived CDR1 and CDR2 are LNHDA and SQIVND (reference sequence). Trimming removed 7 bases at V and 3 bases at J, with 9 bases between. The CDR3 consists of 13 residues. The chain's CDR3 is CASTARYTGELFF. The CDR3 coding sequence is TGTGCCAGTACCGCGCGGTACACCGGGGAGCTGTTTTTT.

The gene calls are TRBV6-5 and TRBJ1-4; no clear D gene. Per the germline V gene, CDR1 is MNHEY and CDR2 is SVGAGI. V shed 3 bases and J shed 4 bases, with 15 bases lying between them. The CDR3 is 16 residues long. The CDR3 spells CASSYRSLAGNEKLFF. The DNA for the CDR3 is TGTGCCAGCAGTTATCGCTCCCTGGCGGGTAATGAAAAACTGTTTTTT.

In this sample, this clone turned up a few times. V is TRBV7-2 and J is TRBJ2-7, with unresolved D. The CDR3 covers 13 residues. CDR1 is SGHTA and CDR2 is FQGNSA in the germline V gene. The ends were cut back, 5 bases at V and 4 bases at J, with 12 bases in the middle. The CDR3 region has the DNA TGTGCCAGCAGCATCGACACCTTTTACGAGCAGTACTTC. This codes for CASSIDTFYEQYF.

V usage is TRBV27 and J usage is TRBJ2-7; 11 bases align to TRBD1. This CDR3 has 13 residues. With 5 bases clipped from V and 7 bases from J, the junction kept 4 bases outside the gene matches. Germline V CDR1 and CDR2: MNHEY, SMNVEV (reference sequence). CDR3 nucleotide sequence: TGTGCCAGCAGTCGGGACAGGGGGATGGAGCAGTACTTC. Translating it yields CASSRDRGMEQYF.

This chain's CDR3 is CASSPGQPPDTQYF. The CDR3 DNA reads as TGTGCCAGCAGCCCTGGACAGCCCCCAGATACGCAGTATTTT. This chain links TRBV9 with TRBJ2-3; tentatively, D is TRBD1 (6 bases). V shed 4 bases and J shed 4 bases, with 13 bases lying between them. Germline assignment: CDR1 SGDLS and CDR2 YYNGEE. The CDR3 runs to 14 residues.

The rearrangement uses TRBV9 and TRBJ1-2; D gene uncertain. The CDR3 totals 14 residues. The germline V gene encodes CDR1 SGDLS and CDR2 YYNGEE. Trimming cost V 0 bases and J 7 bases, with 13 bases left between them. DNA for the CDR3: TGTGCCAGCAGCGTAGTCGGTATGAGCTCTGGCTACACCTTC. Residues: CASSVVGMSSGYTF.

V usage is TRBV3-1 (or the pseudogene TRBV3-2) and J usage is TRBJ1-3; weak D call: TRBD1 (6 bases). The CDR3 is 14 amino acids. Germline V gives CDR1 LGHDT, CDR2 YNNKEL (reference sequence). Deletions cut 6 bases from V and 7 bases from J, with 16 bases between. The CDR3: CASRLGTTRNTIYF. The CDR3 region has the DNA TGTGCCAGCAGACTTGGGACAACGAGGAACACCATATATTTT.

V is TRBV3-1 (or the pseudogene TRBV3-2) and J is TRBJ2-7; D call uncertain. Between the trimmed V and J ends, which lost 3 bases and 3 bases, there was a span of 6 bases. From germline, CDR1 is LGHDT and CDR2 YNNKEL (reference sequence). CDR3 size: 12 residues. DNA for the CDR3: TGTGCCAGCAGCCAGCTATACTACGAGCAGTACTTC. As protein: CASSQLYYEQYF.

This clone was found once. The chain has TRBV10-2 and TRBJ1-1; D is unclear. From germline, CDR1 is WSHSY and CDR2 SAAADI. The length of the CDR3 is 12 residues. Trimming took off 6 bases at V and 3 bases at J, with 8 bases between the two ends. CDR3 coding DNA: TGCGCCAGCAGCCGACGGGACACTGAAGCTTTCTTT. Its protein product is CASSRRDTEAFF.

Of note for this clone: This specimen includes other DNA sequences encoding the same CDR3. The genes are TRBV19 and TRBJ1-1, with D possibly matching TRBD1 (6 bases). This CDR3 is built from 13 residues. The germline gives CDR1 LNHDA, CDR2 SQIVND (reference sequence). The germline V and J ends were trimmed by 6 bases and 4 bases, with 12 bases remaining between them. The chain's CDR3 is CASSDRGGTEAFF. The DNA of the CDR3 is TGTGCCAGTAGCGACCGAGGGGGCACTGAAGCTTTCTTT.

The chain joins TRBV7-8 to TRBJ2-5; D possibly corresponds to TRBD2 (5 bases). The germline V gene has CDR1 SGHVS and CDR2 FQNEAQ. V lost 3 bases, J lost 4 bases, and 18 bases lay in between. The CDR3 consists of 16 residues. CDR3 loop: CASSFLRLGGSETQYF. Here the CDR3 DNA reads TGTGCCAGCAGCTTCCTACGCCTCGGAGGCTCAGAGACCCAGTACTTC.

This sequence joins TRBV5-4 and TRBJ1-6; 7 bases fit TRBD1. The CDR3 is made up of 16 amino acids. Germline-derived CDR1 and CDR2 are SGHNT and YYREEE (reference sequence). The ends lost 4 bases at V and 7 bases at J; junction bases unmatched: 11. For the CDR3, the DNA is TGTGCCAGCAGCGCTTGGGCACAGGGGACGAATTCACCCCTCCACTTT. Encoded protein: CASSAWAQGTNSPLHF.

The V gene is TRBV13, the J gene TRBJ2-5, with 12 nucleotides matching TRBD2. The CDR3 runs 18 residues. The germline V gene encodes CDR1 PRHDT and CDR2 FYEKMQ (reference sequence). V was pared by 3 bases and J by 1 base, with 9 bases of the junction left unmatched. CDR3 nucleotide sequence: TGTGCCAGCAGCTTGAAAAGGACTAGCGGGGTTGTCCAAGAGACCCAGTACTTC. Amino acids: CASSLKRTSGVVQETQYF.

The chain links TRBV5-1 to TRBJ2-3; weak D call: TRBD2 (6 bases). Trimming left V 3 bases short and J 1 base short, with 12 bases between. The CDR3 spans 15 residues. The germline gives CDR1 SGHRS, CDR2 YFSETQ. CDR3 amino acids: CASSWTPGGTDTQYF. CDR3 bases: TGCGCCAGCAGCTGGACCCCGGGGGGCACAGATACGCAGTATTTT.

V is TRBV5-6 and J is TRBJ2-3; D uncertain. Germline V gene lookup returns CDR1 SGHDT and CDR2 YYEEEE. The CDR3 covers 15 residues. V lost 1 base to trimming and J lost 7 bases, with 16 bases between them. The CDR3 loop is CASSLRVDVLNTQYF. The DNA of the CDR3 is TGTGCCAGCAGCTTGCGGGTGGATGTTTTGAATACGCAGTATTTT.

The rearrangement joins TRBV6-2 or TRBV6-3 to TRBJ1-1; the D is unclear. The V end lost 3 bases, the J end lost 8 bases, and 7 bases lay between the germline ends. Per the germline V gene, CDR1 is MNHEY and CDR2 is SVGEGT. This CDR3 is 11 amino acids long. Here the CDR3 DNA reads TGTGCCAGCAGTTATAGTCGGGAAGCTTTCTTT. Its protein is CASSYSREAFF.

The rearrangement links TRBV9 to TRBJ2-5; 7 bases match TRBD2. The V gene end was trimmed by 0 bases and the J gene end by 3 bases; junction bases not matched to a gene: 5. CDR3 length: 15 amino acids. CDR1 is SGDLS and CDR2 is YYNGEE in the germline V gene. In DNA form, the CDR3 reads TGTGCCAGCAGCGTAGAGGGGCGGGGGAAAGAGACCCAGTACTTC. It encodes CASSVEGRGKETQYF.

V and J are TRBV6-1 and TRBJ1-5, with a weak D call TRBD1 (6 bases). The V end lost 2 bases, the J end lost 7 bases, and 15 bases lay between the germline ends. CDR1 is MNHNS, CDR2 SASEGT, per germline. This CDR3 has 15 residues. This CDR3 is CASSELGGLSQPQHF. In DNA form, the CDR3 reads TGTGCCAGCAGTGAATTGGGGGGGCTGAGCCAGCCCCAGCATTTT.

V is TRBV28 and J is TRBJ1-5; D not resolved. V shed 6 bases and J shed 4 bases, with 4 bases lying between them. The CDR3 contains 11 residues. The germline gives CDR1 MDHEN, CDR2 SYDVKM. CDR3 sequence reads: CASSLNQPQHF. The CDR3 DNA follows: TGTGCCAGCAGCCTAAATCAGCCCCAGCATTTT.

The chain links TRBV27 to TRBJ2-3; no firm D call. Germline loops: CDR1 MNHEY, CDR2 SMNVEV (reference sequence). V lost 0 bases, J lost 1 base, and 5 bases lay in between. The CDR3 runs 14 residues. CDR3 sequence (DNA): TGTGCCAGCAGTTTATCGATAGGCACAGATACGCAGTATTTT. Translated: CASSLSIGTDTQYF.

The V gene is TRBV7-2, the J gene TRBJ2-5; perhaps TRBD2 as D (6 bases). The germline V and J ends were trimmed by 5 bases and 1 base, with 14 bases remaining between them. There are 15 residues in the CDR3. Germline values: CDR1 SGHTA, CDR2 FQGNSA. CDR3 in amino acids: CASSAGTGFQETQYF. The CDR3 nucleotides read TGTGCCAGCAGCGCGGGGACGGGGTTCCAAGAGACCCAGTACTTC. Complete variable domain (other parts from reference TRBV7-2 and TRBJ2-5): GAGVSQSPSNKVTEKGKDVELRCDPISGHTALYWYRQSLGQGLEFLIYFQGNSAPDKSGLPSDRFSAERTGGSVSTLTIQRTQQEDSAVYLCASSAGTGFQETQYFGPGTRLLVL.